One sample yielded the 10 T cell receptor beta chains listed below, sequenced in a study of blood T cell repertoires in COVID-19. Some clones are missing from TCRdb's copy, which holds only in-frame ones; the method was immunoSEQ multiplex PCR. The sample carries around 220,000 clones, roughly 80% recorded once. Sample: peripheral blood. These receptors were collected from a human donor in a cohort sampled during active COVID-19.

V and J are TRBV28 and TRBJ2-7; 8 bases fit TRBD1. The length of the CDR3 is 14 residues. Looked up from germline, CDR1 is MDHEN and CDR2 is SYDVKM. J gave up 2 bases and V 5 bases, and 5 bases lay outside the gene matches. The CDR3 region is CASSPDRGPYEQYF. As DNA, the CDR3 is TGTGCCAGCAGTCCCGACAGGGGACCCTACGAGCAGTACTTC.

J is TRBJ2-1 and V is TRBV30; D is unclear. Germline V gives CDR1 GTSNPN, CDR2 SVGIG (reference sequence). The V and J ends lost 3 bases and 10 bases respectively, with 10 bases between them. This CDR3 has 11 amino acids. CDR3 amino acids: CAWSFDGEQFF. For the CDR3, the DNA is TGTGCCTGGAGCTTCGACGGGGAGCAGTTCTTC. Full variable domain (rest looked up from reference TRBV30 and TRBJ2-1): SQTIHQWPATLVQPVGSPLSLECTVEGTSNPNLYWYRQAAGRGLQLLFYSVGIGQISSEVPQNLSASRPQDRQFILSSKKLLLSDSGFYLCAWSFDGEQFFGPGTRLTVL.

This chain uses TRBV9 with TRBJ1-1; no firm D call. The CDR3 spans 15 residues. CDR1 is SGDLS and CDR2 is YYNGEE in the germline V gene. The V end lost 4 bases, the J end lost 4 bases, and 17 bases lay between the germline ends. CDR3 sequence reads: CASSFSAREGTEAFF. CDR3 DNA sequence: TGTGCCAGCAGCTTTAGCGCCCGTGAGGGCACTGAAGCTTTCTTT.

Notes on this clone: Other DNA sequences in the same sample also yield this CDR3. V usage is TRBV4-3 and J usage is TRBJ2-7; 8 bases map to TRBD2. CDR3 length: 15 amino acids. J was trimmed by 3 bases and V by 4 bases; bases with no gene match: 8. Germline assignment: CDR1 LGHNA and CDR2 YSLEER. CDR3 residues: CASSPLTGTSYEQYF. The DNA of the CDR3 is TGCGCCAGCAGCCCTCTCACCGGGACTAGCTACGAGCAGTACTTC.

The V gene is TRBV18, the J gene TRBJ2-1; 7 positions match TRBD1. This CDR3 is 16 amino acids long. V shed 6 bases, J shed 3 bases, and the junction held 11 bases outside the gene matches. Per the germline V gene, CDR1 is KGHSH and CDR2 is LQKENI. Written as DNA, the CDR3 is TGTGCCAGCTCGCAATACAGGACAGGTCGCTACAATGAGCAGTTCTTC. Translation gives CASSQYRTGRYNEQFF.

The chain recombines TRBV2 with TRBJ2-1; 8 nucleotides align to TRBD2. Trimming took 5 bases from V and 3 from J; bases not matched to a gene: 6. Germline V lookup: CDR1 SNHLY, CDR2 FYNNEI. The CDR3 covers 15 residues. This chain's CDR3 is CASSYSGISYNEQFF. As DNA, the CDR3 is TGTGCCAGCAGTTATAGCGGGATAAGCTACAATGAGCAGTTCTTC.

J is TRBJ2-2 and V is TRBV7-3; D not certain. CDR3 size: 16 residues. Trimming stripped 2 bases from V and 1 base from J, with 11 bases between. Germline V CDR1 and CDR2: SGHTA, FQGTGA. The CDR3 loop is CASSLQPVKNTGELFF. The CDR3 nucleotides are TGTGCCAGCAGCTTACAACCGGTTAAGAACACCGGGGAGCTGTTTTTT.

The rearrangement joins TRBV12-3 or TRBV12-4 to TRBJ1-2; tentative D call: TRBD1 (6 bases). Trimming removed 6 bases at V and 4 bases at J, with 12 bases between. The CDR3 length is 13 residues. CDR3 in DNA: TGTGCCAGCAGATGGACAGCTAGCTATGGCTACACCTTC. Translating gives CASRWTASYGYTF.

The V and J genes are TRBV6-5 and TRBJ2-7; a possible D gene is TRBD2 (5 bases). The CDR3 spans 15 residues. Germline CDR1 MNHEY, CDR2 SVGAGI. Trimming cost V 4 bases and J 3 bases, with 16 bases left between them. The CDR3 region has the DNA TGTGCCAGCAGTTTCACGGGATCCCCGGTCTACGAGCAGTACTTC. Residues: CASSFTGSPVYEQYF.

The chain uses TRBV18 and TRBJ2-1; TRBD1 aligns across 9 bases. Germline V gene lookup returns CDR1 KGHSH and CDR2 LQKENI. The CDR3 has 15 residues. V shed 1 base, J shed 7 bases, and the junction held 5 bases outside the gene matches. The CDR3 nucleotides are TGTGCCAGCTCACCACTCGGGACAGGGCCGAATGAGCAGTTCTTC. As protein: CASSPLGTGPNEQFF.